Each of the 14 T cell receptor beta chains below was sequenced from the same sample in a study of technical replicates of blood from a few donors (TCRdb year 2017). The library was produced with the immunoSEQ multiplex PCR assay. TCRdb re-hosts the immuneACCESS table, in-frame sequences only. Its copies lack some clones; in the studies checked, an unresolved V gene accounts for under half of them, and the cause for the rest is not known. A total of some 77,000 clones appear in this sample, about 93% of them only once. 0.39% of the sample is held by the ten biggest clonotypes. Sequencing was carried out using T cells isolated from PBMCs. The receptors come from a human donor in good health.

The chain uses TRBV7-2 and TRBJ1-2; tentative D call: TRBD1 (6 bases). V dropped 7 bases and J dropped 4 bases, with 16 bases sitting between them. The CDR3 has 14 residues. The V gene's germline CDR1 is SGHTA and CDR2 FQGNSA. CDR3 region: CASNRGGLSYGYTF. For the CDR3, the DNA is TGTGCCAGCAACCGAGGGGGTCTGAGCTATGGCTACACCTTC.

In DNA, the CDR3 is TGTGCCAGCAGCTTAGCTCTAACAGGGGAGAACACCATATATTTT. The encoded protein is CASSLALTGENTIYF. The chain uses TRBV7-6 and TRBJ1-3; TRBD1 aligns across 7 bases. The CDR3 extends over 15 amino acids. Germline assignment: CDR1 SGHVS and CDR2 FNYEAQ. J gave up 7 bases and V 0 bases, and 6 bases lay outside the gene matches. Full variable domain (missing parts from reference TRBV7-6 and TRBJ1-3): GAGVSQSPRYKVTKRGQDVALRCDPISGHVSLYWYRQALGQGPEFLTYFNYEAQQDKSGLPNDRFSAERPEGSISTLTIQRTEQRDSAMYRCASSLALTGENTIYFGEGSWLTVV.

Written as DNA, the CDR3 is TGTGCCAGCAGCTTAGACAGGGGGCAGGGCAATCAGCCCCAGCATTTT. It specifies CASSLDRGQGNQPQHF. The gene calls are TRBV7-8 and TRBJ1-5, with 9 positions matching TRBD1. J gave up 2 bases and V 1 base, and 3 bases lay outside the gene matches. The CDR3 contains 16 residues. Germline assignment: CDR1 SGHVS and CDR2 FQNEAQ.

The genes are TRBV30 and TRBJ2-5, with 12 bases aligning to TRBD2. The CDR3 length is 15 residues. Germline CDR1 GTSNPN, CDR2 SVGIG (reference sequence). With V trimmed by 1 base and J by 4 bases, 4 bases remained unmatched. Here the CDR3 DNA reads TGTGCCTGGAGTGCTACTAGCGGGAGGTCAGAGACCCAGTACTTC. Translating gives CAWSATSGRSETQYF.

V usage is TRBV11-2 and J usage is TRBJ1-4; unclear D gene. Germline-derived CDR1 and CDR2 are SGHAT and FQNNGV. The CDR3 is made up of 13 amino acids. V was shortened by 5 bases and J by 6 bases, with 10 bases between the two germline ends. The CDR3 DNA reads TGTGCCAGCAGCCAAAACACCTATGAAAAACTGTTTTTT. Encoded protein: CASSQNTYEKLFF.

This rearrangement joins TRBV4-1 to TRBJ2-3; 7 positions agree with TRBD1. V trimming: 1 base; J trimming: 2 bases; junction bases outside the gene matches: 6. The CDR3 sequence is 16 residues long. Germline V lookup: CDR1 MGHRA, CDR2 YSYEKL. CDR3 residues: CASSQGLGQTTDTQYF. As DNA, the CDR3 is TGCGCCAGCAGCCAAGGGTTGGGACAGACCACAGATACGCAGTATTTT.

The table lists this clone with a count of one. The gene calls are TRBV27 and TRBJ2-3; tentative D call: TRBD2 (5 bases). The V end lost 8 bases, the J end lost 2 bases, and 20 bases lay between the germline ends. Germline V gene lookup returns CDR1 MNHEY and CDR2 SMNVEV (reference sequence). The CDR3 has 16 residues. The CDR3 loop reads CASSHRTEWDTDTQYF. The CDR3 region has the DNA TGTGCCAGCTCCCACCGGACTGAATGGGACACAGATACGCAGTATTTT.

This clone showed up just once. The chain links TRBV4-3 to TRBJ2-1; D is possibly TRBD2 (5 bases). This CDR3 has 17 residues. CDR1 is LGHNA, CDR2 YSLEER, per germline. Trimming cost V 3 bases and J 9 bases, with 24 bases left between them. The CDR3: CASSQSAQRTPEIEQFF. CDR3 nucleotides: TGCGCCAGCAGCCAGTCGGCTCAACGGACTCCTGAGATTGAGCAGTTCTTC.

This sequence joins TRBV6-5 and TRBJ2-7, with TRBD2 matching over 8 bases. Germline V gene lookup returns CDR1 MNHEY and CDR2 SVGAGI. The CDR3 consists of 15 residues. The junction had 8 bases not matched to a gene; V was cut back by 0 bases and J by 7 bases. The CDR3: CASSYSSGISFEQYF. CDR3 in DNA: TGTGCCAGCAGTTACTCTAGCGGGATTTCGTTTGAGCAGTACTTC.

The J gene is TRBJ1-5, the V gene TRBV19; perhaps TRBD1 as D (5 bases). In germline, CDR1 is LNHDA, CDR2 SQIVND (reference sequence). V was trimmed by 10 bases and J by 4 bases, leaving 17 bases between them. The CDR3 is 14 amino acids. CDR3 nucleotides: TGTGCCACCTCCAGACAGATAGGAAATCAGCCCCAGCATTTT. Translating gives CATSRQIGNQPQHF.

The V gene is TRBV5-1, the J gene TRBJ1-1; no clear D. The V end lost 4 bases, the J end lost 3 bases, and 19 bases lay between the germline ends. The CDR3 totals 16 residues. Germline V gives CDR1 SGHRS, CDR2 YFSETQ. The CDR3 sequence is CASSPTVGIGDTEAFF. The CDR3 nucleotides read TGCGCCAGCAGCCCCACGGTCGGGATCGGTGACACTGAAGCTTTCTTT.

Here the CDR3 reads CASNPNREPYEQYF. In DNA form, the CDR3 reads TGTGCCAGCAACCCTAACCGGGAGCCCTACGAGCAGTACTTC. The rearrangement links TRBV7-9 to TRBJ2-7; D might be TRBD2 (6 bases). Per the germline V gene, CDR1 is SEHNR and CDR2 is FQNEAQ (reference sequence). CDR3 length: 14 residues. V was shortened by 7 bases and J by 2 bases, with 15 bases between the two germline ends.

The rearrangement uses TRBV9 and TRBJ2-7, with TRBD2 matching over 9 bases. Germline V gene data show CDR1 as SGDLS and CDR2 as YYNGEE. V lost 0 bases, J lost 5 bases, and 9 bases stayed unmatched. The CDR3 totals 16 residues. The CDR3 loop is CASSVGLGTSRNEQYF. CDR3 in DNA: TGTGCCAGCAGCGTAGGTCTTGGGACTAGCCGAAACGAGCAGTACTTC.

The chain employs TRBV5-5 and TRBJ2-7; D may be TRBD2 (6 bases). Between the trimmed V and J ends, which lost 0 bases and 5 bases, there was a span of 15 bases. The CDR3 length is 15 residues. CDR1 and CDR2 from the germline V gene are SGHKS and YYEKEE (reference sequence). The CDR3 here is CASSLVRGLNDEQYF. The CDR3 DNA reads TGTGCCAGCAGCTTGGTGAGGGGACTCAACGACGAGCAGTACTTC.